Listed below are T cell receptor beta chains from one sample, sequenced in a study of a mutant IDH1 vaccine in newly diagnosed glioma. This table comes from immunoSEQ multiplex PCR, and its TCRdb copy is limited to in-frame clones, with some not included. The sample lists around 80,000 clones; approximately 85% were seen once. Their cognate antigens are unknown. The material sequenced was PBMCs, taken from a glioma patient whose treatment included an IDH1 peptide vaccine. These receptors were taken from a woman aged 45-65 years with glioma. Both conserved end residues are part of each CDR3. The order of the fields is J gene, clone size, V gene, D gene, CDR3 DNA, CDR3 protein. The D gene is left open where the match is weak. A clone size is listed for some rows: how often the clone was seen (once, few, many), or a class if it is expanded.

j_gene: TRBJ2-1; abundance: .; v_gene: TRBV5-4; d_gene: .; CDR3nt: TGTGCCAGCAGCCCTACAGGGATAAAGCCCCATGAGCAGTTCTTC; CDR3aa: CASSPTGIKPHEQFF
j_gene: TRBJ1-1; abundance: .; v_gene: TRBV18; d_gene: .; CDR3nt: TGTGCCAGCTCACTCCGGGACACGGGAATAGGGATTGGCGCTTTCTTT; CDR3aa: CASSLRDTGIGIGAFF
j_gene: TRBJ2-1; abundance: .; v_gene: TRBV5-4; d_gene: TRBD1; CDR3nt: TGTGCCAGCAGCTTTCGACAGGGGGCGAACAATGAGCAGTTCTTC; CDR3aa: CASSFRQGANNEQFF
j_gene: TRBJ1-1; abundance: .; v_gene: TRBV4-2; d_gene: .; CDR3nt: TGTGCCAGCAGCGGACGGTCCATGAACACTGAAGCTTTCTTT; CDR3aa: CASSGRSMNTEAFF
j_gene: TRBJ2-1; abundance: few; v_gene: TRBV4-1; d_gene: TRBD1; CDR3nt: TGCGCCAGCAGCCGCCCGGGACAGGGTGGCAATGAGCAGTTCTTC; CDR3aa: CASSRPGQGGNEQFF
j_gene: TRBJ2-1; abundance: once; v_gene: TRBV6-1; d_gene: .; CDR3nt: TGTGCCAGCAGCGTGACTAGGGGAGTCGATGAGCAGTTCTTC; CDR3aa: CASSVTRGVDEQFF
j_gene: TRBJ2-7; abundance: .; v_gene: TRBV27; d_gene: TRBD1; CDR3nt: TGTGCCAGCAGCGGGACAGGGACCTACGAGCAGTACTTC; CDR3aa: CASSGTGTYEQYF
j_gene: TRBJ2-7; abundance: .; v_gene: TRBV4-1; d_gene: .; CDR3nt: TGCGCCAGCAGCCCGACAGGAACGACCCGCTCCTACGAGCAGTACTTC; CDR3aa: CASSPTGTTRSYEQYF
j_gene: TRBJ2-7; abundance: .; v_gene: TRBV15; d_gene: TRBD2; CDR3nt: TGTGCCACCAGCAGAGATTACGGCGGGGGGGCTCCGCACGAGCAGTACTTC; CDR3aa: CATSRDYGGGAPHEQYF
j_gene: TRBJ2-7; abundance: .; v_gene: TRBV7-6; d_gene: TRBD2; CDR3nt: TGTGCCAGCAGCACAGGACTAGCGGGACTATCCTACGAGCAGTACTTC; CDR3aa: CASSTGLAGLSYEQYF
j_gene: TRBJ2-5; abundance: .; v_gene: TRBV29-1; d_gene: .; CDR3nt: TGCAGCGTCCTATGGATCCAAGAGACCCAGTACTTC; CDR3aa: CSVLWIQETQYF
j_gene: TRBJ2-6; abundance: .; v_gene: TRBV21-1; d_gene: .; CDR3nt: TGTGCCAGCAGTCCCACTACCCTCTCTGGGGCCAACGTCCTGACTTTC; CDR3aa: CASSPTTLSGANVLTF
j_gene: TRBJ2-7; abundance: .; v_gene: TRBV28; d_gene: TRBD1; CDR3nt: TGTGCCAGCAGTTTTGGACAGGGATTCGAGCAGTACTTC; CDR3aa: CASSFGQGFEQYF
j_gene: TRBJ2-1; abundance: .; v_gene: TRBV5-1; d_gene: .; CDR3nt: TGCGCCAGCAGCCCCGAACTGGGCGATGAGCAGTTCTTC; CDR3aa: CASSPELGDEQFF
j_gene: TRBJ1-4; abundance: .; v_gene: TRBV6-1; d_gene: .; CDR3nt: TGTGCCAGCGCCGCCGGGATGATTGAAAAACTGTTTTTT; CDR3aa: CASAAGMIEKLFF
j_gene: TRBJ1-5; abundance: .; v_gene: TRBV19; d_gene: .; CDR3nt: TGTGCCAGTAGTGTCGGGACCGTAAGCAATCAGTCCCAGCATTTT; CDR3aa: CASSVGTVSNQSQHF
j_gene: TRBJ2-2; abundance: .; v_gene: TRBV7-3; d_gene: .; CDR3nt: TGTGCCAGCAGCTTAACTAGGCAGGGGAAATACACCGGGGAGCTGTTTTTT; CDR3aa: CASSLTRQGKYTGELFF
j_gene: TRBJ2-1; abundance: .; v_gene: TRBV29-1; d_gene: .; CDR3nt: TGCAGCGTTGATTCGGCGTCAGGGCCCTCCGTCAATGAGCAGTTCTTC; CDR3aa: CSVDSASGPSVNEQFF
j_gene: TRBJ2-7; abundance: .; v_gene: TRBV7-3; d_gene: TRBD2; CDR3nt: TGTGCCAGCAGCTTAACAGCGGGAGCGGGTTACGAGCAGTACTTC; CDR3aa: CASSLTAGAGYEQYF
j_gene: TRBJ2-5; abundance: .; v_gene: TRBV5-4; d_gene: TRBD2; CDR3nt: TGTGCCAGCAGCTCTCCCCGGGAGGCAGAGACCCAGTACTTC; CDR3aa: CASSSPREAETQYF
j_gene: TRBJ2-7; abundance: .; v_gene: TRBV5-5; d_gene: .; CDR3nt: TGTGCCAGCAGATTCGGGATCTACGAGCAGTACTTC; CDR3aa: CASRFGIYEQYF
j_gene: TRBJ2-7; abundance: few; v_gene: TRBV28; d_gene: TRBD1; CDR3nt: TGTGCCAGCAGTGACAGGGGGCTGTACGAGCAGTACTTC; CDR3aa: CASSDRGLYEQYF
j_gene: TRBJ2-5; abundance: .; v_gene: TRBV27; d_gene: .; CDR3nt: TGTGCCGCCCCACAGGGCCCCGGGGAGACCCAGTACTTC; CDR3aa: CAAPQGPGETQYF
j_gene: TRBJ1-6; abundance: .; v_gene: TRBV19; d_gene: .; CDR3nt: TGTGCCAGTAACCAGGGGAATAATTCACCCCTCCACTTT; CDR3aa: CASNQGNNSPLHF
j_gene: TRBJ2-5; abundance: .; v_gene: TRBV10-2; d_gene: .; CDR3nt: TGCGCCAGCAGTGAGTGGAGCGGGCGGGAGACCCAGTACTTC; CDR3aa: CASSEWSGRETQYF
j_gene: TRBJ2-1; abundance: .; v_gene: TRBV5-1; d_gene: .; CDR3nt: TGCGCCAGCAGCGCAAACGAGCAAAATGAGCAGTTCTTC; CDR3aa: CASSANEQNEQFF
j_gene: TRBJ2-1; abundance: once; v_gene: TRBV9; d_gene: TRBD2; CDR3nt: TGTGCCAGCAGCGTAGCCCTGGGGCTAGCGGTAAACAATGAGCAGTTCTTC; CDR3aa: CASSVALGLAVNNEQFF
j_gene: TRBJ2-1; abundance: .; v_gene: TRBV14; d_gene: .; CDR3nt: TGTGCCAGCAGCCAAGGGCTAGCGCGTTACAATGAGCAGTTCTTC; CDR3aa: CASSQGLARYNEQFF
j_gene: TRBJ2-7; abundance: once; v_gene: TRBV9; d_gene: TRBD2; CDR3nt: TGTGCCAGCAGCGTAGAGGGCGGGAGAGGATACGAGCAGTACTTC; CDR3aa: CASSVEGGRGYEQYF
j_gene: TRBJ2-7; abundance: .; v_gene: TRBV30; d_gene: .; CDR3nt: TGTGCCTGGAGTGTTCTGGCGGGAAACCCCTCGAGAGGGCAGTACTTC; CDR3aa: CAWSVLAGNPSRGQYF
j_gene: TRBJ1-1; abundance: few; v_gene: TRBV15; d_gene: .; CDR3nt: TGTGCCACCAGCGAACGAATGAACACTGAAGCTTTCTTT; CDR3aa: CATSERMNTEAFF
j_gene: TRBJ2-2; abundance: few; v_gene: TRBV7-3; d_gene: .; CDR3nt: TGTGCCAGCAGCTTAAATCCTGGGGGCACCGGGGAGCTGTTTTTT; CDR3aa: CASSLNPGGTGELFF
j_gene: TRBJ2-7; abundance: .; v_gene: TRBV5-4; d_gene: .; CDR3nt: TGTGCCAGCAGCCCGATACAGGGTTCGGACGAGCAGTACTTC; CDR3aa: CASSPIQGSDEQYF
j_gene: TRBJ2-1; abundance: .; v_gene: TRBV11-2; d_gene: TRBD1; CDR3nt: TGTGCCAGCAGCTTCGGGACAGGGGGCCCCAGCTCCTACAATGAGCAGTTCTTC; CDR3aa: CASSFGTGGPSSYNEQFF
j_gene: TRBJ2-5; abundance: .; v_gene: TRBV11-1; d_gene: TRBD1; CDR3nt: TGTGCCAGCAGCCTCGACAGGGGGCTTGGAGAGACCCAGTACTTC; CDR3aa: CASSLDRGLGETQYF
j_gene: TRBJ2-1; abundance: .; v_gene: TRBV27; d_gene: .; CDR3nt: TGTGCCAGCAGTTTCTACAATGAGCAGTTCTTC; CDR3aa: CASSFYNEQFF
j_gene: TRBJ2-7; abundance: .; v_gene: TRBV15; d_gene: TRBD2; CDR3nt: TGTGCCACCAGCAGAGGGACTAGCGCGTCCTACGAGCAGTACTTC; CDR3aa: CATSRGTSASYEQYF
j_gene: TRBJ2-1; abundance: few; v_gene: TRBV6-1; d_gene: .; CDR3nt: TGTGCCACCACGGGTGAGCAGTTCTTC; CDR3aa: CATTGEQFF
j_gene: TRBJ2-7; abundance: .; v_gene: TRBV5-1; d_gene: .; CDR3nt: TGCGCCAGCAGCTTGGAGGGTTTGGGGGAGCAGTACTTC; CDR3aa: CASSLEGLGEQYF
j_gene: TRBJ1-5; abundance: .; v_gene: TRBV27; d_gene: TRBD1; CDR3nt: TGTGCCAGCAGTTCCGCAGACAGGGTAAATCAGCCCCAGCATTTT; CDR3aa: CASSSADRVNQPQHF
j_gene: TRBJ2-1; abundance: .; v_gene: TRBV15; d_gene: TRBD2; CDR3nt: TGTGCCACCAGCAGTCTTGGGACTAGCGGTAGCTCCTACAATGAGCAGTTCTTC; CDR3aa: CATSSLGTSGSSYNEQFF
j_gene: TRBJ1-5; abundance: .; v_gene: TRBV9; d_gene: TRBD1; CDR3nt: TGTGCCAGCAGCCCGGACAGGGTTGGACAGCCCCAGCATTTT; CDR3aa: CASSPDRVGQPQHF